The 19 T cell receptor beta chains listed next were all sequenced from one sample in a study of T cell responses to AZD1222 COVID-19 vaccine. Profiling relied on immunoSEQ multiplex PCR, and the TCRdb table lists in-frame clones only, not all of them. In the table there are roughly 150,000 clones, 90% to 95% of which are singletons. The sequenced sample was peripheral blood, obtained on day 0 of AZD1222 vaccination. The receptors come from an adult in good health.

The CDR3 is CASSHWGPDSNQPQHF. In nucleotides, the CDR3 is TGTGCCAGCAGCCACTGGGGGCCTGATAGCAATCAGCCCCAGCATTTT. J is TRBJ1-5 and V is TRBV6-6, with D maybe TRBD1 (6 bases). CDR1 is MNHNY and CDR2 is SVGAGI in the germline V gene (reference sequence). The CDR3 length is 16 residues. Trimming shortened V by 6 bases and J by 0 bases, and 15 bases separated the two germline ends.

V is TRBV25-1 and J is TRBJ1-1; D is unresolved. This CDR3 has 13 amino acids. V was clipped by 4 bases and J by 3 bases, with 9 bases between them. Germline V lookup: CDR1 MGHDK, CDR2 SYGVNS. The CDR3 nucleotides read TGTGCCAGCAGTGGGATCGGTCACACTGAAGCTTTCTTT. Residues: CASSGIGHTEAFF.

The J gene is TRBJ2-1, the V gene TRBV10-3; the match to TRBD2 covers 10 bases. The V and J ends lost 6 bases and 6 bases, in that order; junction bases with no gene match: 5. CDR1 is ENHRY, CDR2 SYGVKD, per germline. This CDR3 is 14 amino acids long. CDR3 sequence reads: CAIRDRTSGNEQFF. The CDR3 DNA reads TGTGCCATCAGGGACCGGACTAGCGGCAATGAGCAGTTCTTC.

The rearrangement links TRBV27 to TRBJ1-6; D is undetermined. The V gene lost 3 bases and the J gene lost 0 bases, with 12 bases spanning the gap. The CDR3 consists of 17 residues. CDR1 is MNHEY, CDR2 SMNVEV, per germline (reference sequence). DNA of the CDR3: TGTGCCAGCAGTTTTCGGGCTCCTAGCTCCTATAATTCACCCCTCCACTTT. Translated: CASSFRAPSSYNSPLHF.

V usage is TRBV24-1 and J usage is TRBJ2-6; unclear D gene. V was clipped by 3 bases and J by 3 bases, with 11 bases between them. CDR1 and CDR2 from the germline V gene are KGHDR and SFDVKD. This CDR3 has 16 amino acids. The CDR3 reads CATSDPPRFGANVLTF. The DNA for the CDR3 is TGTGCCACCAGTGATCCCCCTCGGTTTGGGGCCAACGTCCTGACTTTC.

The J gene is TRBJ2-1, the V gene TRBV24-1; TRBD1 matches 7 bases. Germline CDR1 is KGHDR and CDR2 is SFDVKD. The CDR3 has 14 residues. Trimming took 4 bases from V and 8 from J; bases not matched to a gene: 7. CDR3 sequence reads: CATSDTHRGHEQFF. CDR3 DNA: TGTGCCACCAGTGACACCCACAGGGGACATGAGCAGTTCTTC.

The chain recombines TRBV14 with TRBJ2-1, with 15 bases aligning to TRBD2. The V and J ends lost 0 bases and 8 bases, in that order; junction bases with no gene match: 8. The CDR3 is made up of 18 amino acids. The germline V gene has CDR1 SGHDN and CDR2 FVKESK. DNA of the CDR3: TGTGCCAGCAGCCAAGACAGGGGGCGGACTAGCGGGAGGGATGAGCAGTTCTTC. As protein: CASSQDRGRTSGRDEQFF. Complete variable domain (other parts from reference TRBV14 and TRBJ2-1): EAGVTQFPSHSVIEKGQTVTLRCDPISGHDNLYWYRRVMGKEIKFLLHFVKESKQDESGMPNNRFLAERTGGTYSTLKVQPAELEDSGVYFCASSQDRGRTSGRDEQFFGPGTRLTVL.

The V and J genes are TRBV6-2 or TRBV6-3 and TRBJ2-1; D is undetermined. The CDR3 contains 12 residues. Between the trimmed V and J ends, which lost 0 bases and 12 bases, there was a span of 9 bases. Germline CDR1 MNHEY, CDR2 SVGEGT. CDR3 DNA sequence: TGTGCCAGCAGTTACTCGACCCGGCCGCAGTTCTTC. Amino acid sequence: CASSYSTRPQFF.

V gene TRBV7-2 combines with J gene TRBJ1-5, with TRBD1 matching 8 bases. CDR3 size: 15 residues. Germline V gene data show CDR1 as SGHTA and CDR2 as FQGNSA. The V segment lost 1 base and the J segment 5 bases; nucleotides outside the gene matches: 4. The CDR3 loop is CASSLDGQGYQPQHF. The DNA of the CDR3 is TGTGCCAGCAGCTTAGACGGACAGGGTTATCAGCCCCAGCATTTT.

The chain carries TRBV5-6 and TRBJ1-4; 7 positions match TRBD1. V lost 4 bases and J lost 1; bases outside the gene matches: 10. Germline V lookup: CDR1 SGHDT, CDR2 YYEEEE. This CDR3 comprises 17 residues. The CDR3 region has the DNA TGTGCCAGCAGCCAGAGGAGGGCAGGGGGAACTAATGAAAAACTGTTTTTT. It encodes CASSQRRAGGTNEKLFF.

This chain uses TRBV19 with TRBJ2-3; 8 bases fit TRBD1. CDR1 LNHDA and CDR2 SQIVND come from the germline V gene (reference sequence). After removal of 1 base from V and 4 bases from J, the junction contained 4 bases not matched to a gene. There are 15 residues in the CDR3. The CDR3 here is CASSIGQGWADTQYF. The CDR3 DNA is TGTGCCAGTAGTATAGGACAGGGGTGGGCAGATACGCAGTATTTT.

The chain uses TRBV12-3 or TRBV12-4 and TRBJ2-1; a possible D gene is TRBD2 (5 bases). The CDR3 is made up of 12 amino acids. V was clipped by 6 bases and J by 6 bases, with 9 bases between them. In nucleotides, the CDR3 is TGTGCCAGCAGCCTGGGGAGCAATGAGCAGTTCTTC. Its translation: CASSLGSNEQFF.

The chain couples TRBV18 to TRBJ2-3, with 10 bases matching TRBD2. This CDR3 region has 17 residues. The junction had 11 bases not matched to a gene; V was cut back by 6 bases and J by 2 bases. Looked up from germline, CDR1 is KGHSH and CDR2 is LQKENI. The CDR3 sequence is CASSTAGGARNTDTQYF. The CDR3 DNA follows: TGTGCCAGCTCTACAGCGGGGGGGGCGCGGAACACAGATACGCAGTATTTT.

This chain connects TRBV5-5 to TRBJ2-1; 10 bases map to TRBD1. The germline CDR1 and CDR2 sequences are SGHKS and YYEKEE (reference sequence). V was clipped by 4 bases and J by 8 bases; unmatched bases: 12. This CDR3 spans 16 amino acids. The CDR3 protein is CASSPSRDRGPHEQFF. CDR3 DNA: TGTGCCAGCAGCCCCTCCCGGGACAGGGGTCCCCATGAGCAGTTCTTC.

This clone was picked up one time. The rearrangement links TRBV10-3 to TRBJ2-5; 9 bases map to TRBD2. Per germline, CDR1 ENHRY and CDR2 SYGVKD. The junction had 13 bases not matched to a gene; V was cut back by 6 bases and J by 5 bases. The CDR3 consists of 16 residues. CDR3 residues: CAISPTKRGARETQYF. In nucleotides, the CDR3 is TGTGCCATCAGCCCGACTAAGCGGGGGGCCCGGGAGACCCAGTACTTC.

This chain uses TRBV7-2 with TRBJ2-5; possibly TRBD2 for D (5 bases). The CDR3 runs to 14 residues. The V end lost 5 bases, the J end lost 1 base, and 11 bases lay between the germline ends. Germline V gives CDR1 SGHTA, CDR2 FQGNSA. The DNA of the CDR3 is TGTGCCAGCAGCCGTGACTACTTCCAAGAGACCCAGTACTTC. Translating it yields CASSRDYFQETQYF.

The chain carries TRBV18 and TRBJ1-5; D gene ambiguous. Per germline, CDR1 KGHSH and CDR2 LQKENI. V lost 3 bases to trimming and J lost 1 base, with 4 bases between them. The CDR3 covers 13 residues. CDR3 coding DNA: TGTGCCAGCTCACCCAAGAGCAATCAGCCCCAGCATTTT. Translation: CASSPKSNQPQHF.

The chain employs TRBV6-5 and TRBJ1-6; D not certain. Germline assignment: CDR1 MNHEY and CDR2 SVGAGI. The CDR3 runs to 13 residues. Trimming stripped 7 bases from V and 0 bases from J, with 4 bases between. The CDR3 protein is CASKRSYNSPLHF. The CDR3, as DNA: TGTGCCAGCAAGCGCTCCTATAATTCACCCCTCCACTTT.

The chain joins TRBV10-3 to TRBJ1-4, with D perhaps TRBD1 (6 bases). The V end lost 6 bases, the J end lost 2 bases, and 10 bases lay between the germline ends. Germline V gene lookup returns CDR1 ENHRY and CDR2 SYGVKD. CDR3 length: 14 residues. The CDR3 loop is CAISQGLTNEKLFF. The CDR3 DNA follows: TGTGCCATCAGCCAGGGGTTGACTAATGAAAAACTGTTTTTT.